This TCR beta chain was captured by sequencing in a study of shared clonotypes between healthy human individuals. Study-wide background: For every donor, three CD4 naive, three CD4 memory, two CD8 naive and one CD8 memory plates were used.

Assay used: immunoSEQ multiplex PCR; TCRdb lists only in-frame clones, some missing. Of about 1.9 million clones listed, around 93% are singletons. Germline loops: CDR1 SQVTM, CDR2 ANQGSEA. This CDR3 has 12 amino acids. V gave up 6 bases and J gave up 5 bases, with 14 bases separating them. The sample holds one count of this clone. Naive CD8 cells comprised CD45RO-negative, CCR7-positively selected cells, excluding terminally differentiated effector memory CD45RA+ cells. The receptor was derived from a man younger than 35 in good health. Some clones in this sample may be carry-over from other donors' samples. This chain uses TRBV29-1 with TRBJ2-7; D unclear. Sequencing was carried out using naive CD8+ T cells from PBMCs. CDR3: CSVRMINNEQYF. The CDR3 DNA reads TGCAGCGTCCGCATGATCAACAACGAGCAGTACTTC.